This TCR beta chain was profiled in a study of T cells in Graves' hyperthyroidism and ophthalmopathy. Amplification targeted TCR beta CDR3 regions from RNA transcripts. HTBI primers were employed in a first-round RT-PCR of the TCR CDR3. TCRdb analysed the multiplex PCR reads with MiXCR anew, one entry per CDR3 protein. The sample has hundreds of thousands of distinct CDR3 sequences; 14% are singletons. This clonotype was detected many times. This CDR3 spans 17 amino acids. The germline V gene has CDR1 KGHDR and CDR2 SFDVKD. V shed 6 bases and J 2 bases; nucleotides not matched to a gene: 10. The source material was blood. This sequence was found in a woman under 40 with Graves' hyperthyroidism. V usage is TRBV24-1 and J usage is TRBJ2-1, with 9 positions matching TRBD1. Here the CDR3 reads CATSRFGGQGPYNEQFF. The CDR3 nucleotides are TGTGCCACCAGTCGGTTCGGGGGACAGGGTCCCTACAATGAGCAGTTCTTC.